These T cell receptor beta chains were read from a single sample in a study of T cell responses to AZD1222 COVID-19 vaccine. Sequencing was performed with immunoSEQ multiplex PCR; in TCRdb, only in-frame clones are kept and a portion is missing. The data show some 83,000 clones, 75% to 90% seen once. The source was peripheral blood, collected 28 days after the second AZD1222 dose. All receptors derive from an adult who received the AZD1222 COVID-19 vaccine. Both conserved end residues are part of each CDR3. A D gene is named only where the DNA matches it firmly.

CDR3aa | j_gene | d_gene | v_gene
CASSGTGHSPLHF | TRBJ1-6 | TRBD1 | TRBV27
CALDRAGNQPQHF | TRBJ1-5 | TRBD1 | TRBV30
CASSQDLGVGYGYTF | TRBJ1-2 | - | TRBV4-2
CASSDSTYGNTEAFF | TRBJ1-1 | - | TRBV6-4
CASRTRSSYEQYF | TRBJ2-7 | - | TRBV2
CASSKYLDTEAFF | TRBJ1-1 | - | TRBV6-2/TRBV6-3
CASSPPGGGVDEQYF | TRBJ2-7 | - | TRBV7-2
CASIIYTEAFF | TRBJ1-1 | - | TRBV6-5
CASSLGGMPGEKLFF | TRBJ1-4 | - | TRBV5-1
CAIRREFVETQYF | TRBJ2-5 | - | TRBV10-3
CASRGQVNQPQHF | TRBJ1-5 | TRBD1 | TRBV19
CASSLASTVEKLFF | TRBJ1-4 | - | TRBV11-3
CASSQVGNQPQHF | TRBJ1-5 | - | TRBV4-3
CASSLPGNNEQFF | TRBJ2-1 | - | TRBV27
CASSLSTGTGNYGYTF | TRBJ1-2 | TRBD1 | TRBV7-3
CATRPGQGTDSPLHF | TRBJ1-6 | TRBD1 | TRBV10-3
CASSVGATNEKLFF | TRBJ1-4 | - | TRBV9
CASGRSRNEQFF | TRBJ2-1 | - | TRBV6-5
CASSLDTYTEAFF | TRBJ1-1 | - | TRBV5-5
CASSLEGQPQHF | TRBJ1-5 | - | TRBV5-1
CASSPSTGTTNQPQHF | TRBJ1-5 | - | TRBV18
CASSLSGQGANYGYTF | TRBJ1-2 | TRBD1 | TRBV27
CAGSGQSYNEQFF | TRBJ2-1 | TRBD1 | TRBV30
CASSLEGVIAGNTIYF | TRBJ1-3 | - | TRBV7-9
CASRSGQRGEQYF | TRBJ2-7 | TRBD1 | TRBV7-2
CAFQEANTGELFF | TRBJ2-2 | - | TRBV30
CASTSGVLLGADTQYF | TRBJ2-3 | TRBD2 | TRBV9
CASSLGQGEEQYF | TRBJ2-7 | TRBD1 | TRBV12-3/TRBV12-4
CASSFDTVRAFF | TRBJ1-1 | - | TRBV6-6
CASSSPDRTGANVLTF | TRBJ2-6 | - | TRBV7-3
CASSPTGQPATGELFF | TRBJ2-2 | - | TRBV18
CASWDRKLANYGYTF | TRBJ1-2 | - | TRBV10-1
CASSATSSNTGELFF | TRBJ2-2 | - | TRBV9
CASSSLRNSPLHF | TRBJ1-6 | - | TRBV7-3
CAISESGLGVRPYEQYF | TRBJ2-7 | - | TRBV10-3
CASSDPGQGTWTGNTIYF | TRBJ1-3 | TRBD1 | TRBV6-1
CSVLQGATNTGELFF | TRBJ2-2 | TRBD1 | TRBV29-1
CASSLVESYRENNEQFF | TRBJ2-1 | - | TRBV7-6
CASSYGGVGPPEQYF | TRBJ2-7 | - | TRBV6-2/TRBV6-3
CASSGDSMNTEAFF | TRBJ1-1 | TRBD1 | TRBV19
CASSQDKIRGGLGATDTQYF | TRBJ2-3 | TRBD2 | TRBV3-1/TRBV3-2
CASSLTGQGRGYTF | TRBJ1-2 | TRBD1 | TRBV2